These 2 T cell receptor beta chains were sequenced from one sample in a study of vaccination effects on CD4 cells after COVID-19. Expansion of antigen-specific CD4+ T cells with viral peptide pools was carried out by the ViraFEST assay before sequencing. After less than 11 days in culture, the CD4+ T cells were isolated. Having tested negative for nucleocapsid antibodies, the vaccine recipients showed no prior SARS-CoV-2 infection. The antigens these receptors bind are not known. Assay: immunoSEQ multiplex PCR; the TCRdb copy retains only in-frame clones and omits some. The sample consists of tens of thousands of clones, about 60% of them appearing once. The sample was CD4+ T cells from PBMCs cultured with HCoV-OC43 spike peptides, taken before COVID-19 vaccination. Subset denoted: HCoV-OC43 spike overlapping peptide pool stimulation. The receptor set was obtained from a human donor who received a COVID-19 vaccine.

The chain is built from TRBV19 and TRBJ2-5; 12 bases match TRBD2. With V trimmed by 7 bases and J by 5 bases, 5 bases remained unmatched. CDR1 is LNHDA and CDR2 is SQIVND in the germline V gene (reference sequence). This CDR3 contains 14 residues. The CDR3 spells CASTLTSGGETQYF. DNA for the CDR3: TGTGCCAGTACCTTGACTAGCGGGGGCGAGACCCAGTACTTC.

The V gene is TRBV4-1, the J gene TRBJ2-3; the match to TRBD2 covers 7 bases. V lost 4 bases to trimming and J lost 2 bases; unmatched junction nucleotides: 6. The CDR3 totals 15 residues. The germline V gene encodes CDR1 MGHRA and CDR2 YSYEKL. CDR3 sequence reads: CASSPIAGYTDTQYF. The CDR3 nucleotides read TGCGCCAGCAGCCCCATAGCGGGTTACACAGATACGCAGTATTTT.